This T cell receptor beta chain was retrieved from a study of cytomegalovirus exposure and HLA in healthy donors. Study findings and constraints: Beyond CMV serostatus, there was no information to go on about immune exposure. An Asian-associated ancestry cluster reportedly showed fewer N-insertions than the approximately 670-donor mean in a later analysis.

Primers included in the PCR were 60 Vbeta and 13 Jbeta primers. Assay: immunoSEQ multiplex PCR; the TCRdb copy retains only in-frame clones and omits some. This repertoire comprises 130,000 or so clones; its ten largest clones make up roughly 2%. CDR3 length equals 15 residues. Germline V lookup: CDR1 MNHEY, CDR2 SMNVEV (reference sequence). Turning to this clone: What it binds is unknown. The junction shows a germline mismatch at one end, possibly a read error.

The chain uses TRBV27 and TRBJ1-4; D is unresolved. The specimen was PBMCs. The TCR was taken from a woman aged 60-75 years in good health and CMV-seronegative. The CDR3 here is CASSFAGVTKEKLFF. The CDR3 DNA sequence: TGTGCCAGCAGTTTTGCCGGGGTTACTAAGGAAAAACTGTTTTTT.